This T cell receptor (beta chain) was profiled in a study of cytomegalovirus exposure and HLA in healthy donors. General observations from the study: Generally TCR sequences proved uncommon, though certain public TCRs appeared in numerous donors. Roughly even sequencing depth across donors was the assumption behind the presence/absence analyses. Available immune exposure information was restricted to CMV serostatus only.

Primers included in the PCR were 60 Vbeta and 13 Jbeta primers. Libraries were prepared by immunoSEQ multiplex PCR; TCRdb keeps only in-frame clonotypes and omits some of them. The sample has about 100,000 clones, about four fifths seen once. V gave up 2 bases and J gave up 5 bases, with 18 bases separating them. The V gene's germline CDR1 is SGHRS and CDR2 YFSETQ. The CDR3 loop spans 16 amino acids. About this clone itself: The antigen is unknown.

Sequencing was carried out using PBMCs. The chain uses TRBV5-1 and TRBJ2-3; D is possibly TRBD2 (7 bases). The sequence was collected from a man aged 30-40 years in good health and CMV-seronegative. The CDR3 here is CASSFHRELAGDTQYF. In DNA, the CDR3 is TGCGCCAGCAGCTTCCACAGGGAATTAGCGGGAGATACGCAGTATTTT. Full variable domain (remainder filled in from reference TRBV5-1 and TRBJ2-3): KAGVTQTPRYLIKTRGQQVTLSCSPISGHRSVSWYQQTPGQGLQFLFEYFSETQRNKGNFPGRFSGRQFSNSRSEMNVSTLELGDSALYLCASSFHRELAGDTQYFGPGTRLTVL.